A single sample gave rise to the 8 T cell receptor beta chains below, sequenced in a study of human T cells and chemical hapten exposure (dated by TCRdb to the early 2020s). The time point label here, explained by the study, means: patch test 1, 2 weeks after DPC sensitization. Explained via the paper, the treatment or condition label denotes: therapeutic diphenylcyclopropenone sensitization with weekly scalp DPC. Libraries were prepared through RACE. Sequencing relied on a NextSeq 500. The public reads were run again by TCRdb, first through fastp at Q25 and then through MiXCR, and only productive beta chains were kept. Rows with one shared CDR3 protein collapse into an entry with the most common genes and DNA. A total of approximately 79,000 distinct CDR3 sequences appear in this sample, approximately 10% of them only once. The ten most abundant clones make up more than 1.1% of the sample. This specimen was whole blood, taken in connection with sensitization to the hapten diphenylcyclopropenone (DPC). The receptors were sampled from a woman in her 50s with alopecia areata. Some clones in this sample may be carry-over from other donors' samples.

This clonotype was detected once. V gene TRBV28 combines with J gene TRBJ2-3; D is perhaps TRBD1 (5 bases). With 6 bases removed from V and 7 bases from J, the gap between germline ends came to 8 bases. Germline CDR1 reads MDHEN; CDR2 reads SYDVKM. The CDR3 runs 11 residues. The CDR3 loop reads CASRGRNTQYF. CDR3 DNA: TGTGCCAGCAGGGGGCGGAATACGCAGTATTTT.

The chain couples TRBV6-2 or TRBV6-3 to TRBJ2-1, with 10 bases identical to TRBD2. Trimming took 2 bases from V and 8 from J; bases not matched to a gene: 6. CDR1 is MNHEY and CDR2 is SVGEGT in the germline V gene. The CDR3 has 15 residues. The CDR3 DNA follows: TGTGCCAGCAGTTACAAGGGACTAGCGCTATATGAGCAGTTCTTC. This encodes CASSYKGLALYEQFF.

A few counts support this clonotype. The chain carries TRBV30 and TRBJ2-7; TRBD1 is a possible D gene (5 bases). Germline V gene lookup returns CDR1 GTSNPN and CDR2 SVGIG (reference sequence). This CDR3 has 13 residues. The V end lost 1 base, the J end lost 4 bases, and 11 bases lay between the germline ends. The CDR3 protein is CAWSGQYGYEQYF. The CDR3 nucleotides are TGTGCCTGGAGTGGACAGTATGGGTACGAGCAGTACTTC.

The J gene is TRBJ2-7, the V gene TRBV11-1, with D maybe TRBD2 (6 bases). CDR1 SGHAT and CDR2 FQDESV come from the germline V gene (reference sequence). The CDR3 length is 16 residues. Trimming pared 5 bases from V and 3 bases from J, leaving 20 bases between. The CDR3 bases are TGTGCCAGCAGCCCTCCCGTGGGTAGCGGAATCTACGAGCAGTACTTC. Translating gives CASSPPVGSGIYEQYF.

This clonotype was observed a few times. The chain joins TRBV28 to TRBJ2-5; D gene unclear. V dropped 5 bases and J dropped 7 bases, with 8 bases sitting between them. The germline gives CDR1 MDHEN, CDR2 SYDVKM. The CDR3 sequence is 11 residues long. CDR3 region: CASSLLGTQYF. CDR3 DNA sequence: TGTGCCAGCAGTCTTCTCGGGACCCAGTACTTC.

This clonotype occurred a few times. The V call is TRBV11-2, the J call TRBJ2-1; TRBD2 matches at 8 bases. Per germline, CDR1 SGHAT and CDR2 FQNNGV. J gave up 8 bases and V 5 bases, and 11 bases lay outside the gene matches. The CDR3 is 15 residues long. The CDR3: CASSPWGSGSDEQFF. In DNA, the CDR3 is TGTGCCAGCAGCCCCTGGGGGAGCGGGAGCGATGAGCAGTTCTTC. The full variable domain, with the rest looked up from reference TRBV11-2 and TRBJ2-1, is EAGVAQSPRYKIIEKRQSVAFWCNPISGHATLYWYQQILGQGPKLLIQFQNNGVVDDSQLPKDRFSAERLKGVDSTLKIQPAKLEDSAVYLCASSPWGSGSDEQFFGPGTRLTVL.

The chain has TRBV6-6 and TRBJ1-1; the D is unclear. CDR3 length: 10 residues. From germline, CDR1 is MNHNY and CDR2 SVGAGI (reference sequence). The V and J ends lost 10 bases and 5 bases respectively, with 8 bases between them. The CDR3 reads CATYTTEAFF. The CDR3 nucleotides read TGTGCCACGTACACAACTGAAGCTTTCTTT.

This clonotype was seen a handful of times. As DNA, the CDR3 is TGCGCCAGCAGCCACTATAGCGGGAGGGCCGAGTACGAGCAGTACTTC. Protein product: CASSHYSGRAEYEQYF. V gene TRBV5-1 combines with J gene TRBJ2-7; 11 bases agree with TRBD2. Trimming at V came to 4 bases and at J to 4 bases, leaving 10 bases not matched to a gene. Germline loops: CDR1 SGHRS, CDR2 YFSETQ. This CDR3 is built from 16 residues.